The clone carrying this T cell receptor beta chain came up many times. Antigen: not known. TCRdb processed the 5' RACE reads anew with MiXCR; each CDR3 protein has one entry. The sample lists around 150,000 distinct CDR3 sequences, 11% occurring once. This entry comes from a study of CD8 T cells in ankylosing spondylitis. Study observations and caveats: Characteristic, it appeared, of ankylosing spondylitis blood was a TCR beta motif of roughly eight highly homologous variants. With a CD8+ phenotype, disease-linked clones were relatively rare in peripheral blood. Certain motif variants had earlier been reported in reactive arthritis synovial fluid and blood.

CDR1 is KGHDR and CDR2 is SFDVKD in the germline V gene. The CDR3 has 16 amino acids. After removal of 4 bases from V and 8 bases from J, the junction contained 4 bases not matched to a gene. The V call is TRBV24-1, the J call TRBJ2-1, with 16 bases fitting TRBD2. The sample comprised blood, either unsorted or a sorted T cell fraction (not recorded which). This receptor was obtained from a male donor with ankylosing spondylitis or in good health (not recorded which). The DNA of the CDR3 is TGTGCCACCAGTGACCCCGGGACTAGCGGGAGGGATGAGCAGTTCTTC. Residues: CATSDPGTSGRDEQFF.